This passage covers 29 T cell receptor beta chains from one sample sequenced in a study of Ad26.COV2.S vaccination and SARS-CoV-2 variants. Assay used: immunoSEQ multiplex PCR; TCRdb lists only in-frame clones, some missing. The sample holds 300,000 to 400,000 clones, 88% seen once. The treatment was: over 15 received Ad26.COV2.S at low or high dose, single or two shots; roughly 5 received placebo; per-sample allocation not given. Sampling was performed 63 days after the first vaccine or placebo injection. The source material was peripheral blood, sampled in a trial of Ad26.COV2.S vaccine versus placebo. The receptors here all came from a person aged 18-65 years who received the Ad26.COV2.S COVID-19 vaccine or a placebo.

On this clone: The sample has other DNA sequences that encode this CDR3 too. The gene calls are TRBV7-2 and TRBJ2-1; 7 positions match TRBD1. Trimming took 1 base from V and 2 from J; bases not matched to a gene: 2. The germline gives CDR1 SGHTA, CDR2 FQGNSA. This CDR3 is 15 amino acids long. The CDR3 DNA follows: TGTGCCAGCAGCTTAGACAGGGGCCCCTACAATGAGCAGTTCTTC. This gives the protein CASSLDRGPYNEQFF.

The V and J genes are TRBV6-5 and TRBJ1-2; no clear D gene. The CDR3 totals 12 residues. Germline-derived CDR1 and CDR2 are MNHEY and SVGAGI. The ends were cut back, 5 bases at V and 7 bases at J, with 11 bases in the middle. CDR3 loop: CASSPNLGGYTF. The DNA of the CDR3 is TGTGCCAGCAGTCCCAACCTCGGTGGCTACACCTTC.

This sequence joins TRBV7-3 and TRBJ2-7; 7 nucleotides align to TRBD2. Germline CDR1 reads SGHTA; CDR2 reads FQGTGA. V gave up 5 bases and J gave up 7 bases; unmatched junction bases: 8. The CDR3 runs 13 residues. CDR3 loop: CASSDLFGREQYF. DNA for the CDR3: TGTGCCAGCAGCGACCTTTTCGGGAGGGAGCAGTACTTC.

In its sample, this clone was seen once. This sequence joins TRBV5-1 and TRBJ2-2, with D unresolved. The CDR3 is made up of 16 amino acids. Germline V gene data show CDR1 as SGHRS and CDR2 as YFSETQ. The V end was cut by 1 base, the J end by 3 bases, with 13 bases between. CDR3 region: CASSLFWQVDTGELFF. In DNA, the CDR3 is TGCGCCAGCAGCTTGTTTTGGCAGGTGGACACCGGGGAGCTGTTTTTT.

The rearrangement joins TRBV5-5 to TRBJ1-4; no reliable D call. Germline loops: CDR1 SGHKS, CDR2 YYEKEE (reference sequence). V was cut by 2 bases and J by 10 bases, with 18 bases left in between. This CDR3 has 15 residues. The CDR3 protein is CASSFGRSTPGKLFF. The CDR3 DNA reads TGTGCCAGCAGCTTTGGACGGAGTACCCCTGGAAAACTGTTTTTT.

The chain is built from TRBV7-9 and TRBJ2-2, with 7 nucleotides matching TRBD1. The junction had 6 bases not matched to a gene; V was cut back by 2 bases and J by 0 bases. The length of the CDR3 is 17 residues. The germline V gene has CDR1 SEHNR and CDR2 FQNEAQ (reference sequence). The CDR3: CASSLSATGANTGELFF. The DNA of the CDR3 is TGTGCCAGCAGCTTATCCGCAACAGGGGCGAACACCGGGGAGCTGTTTTTT.

Only a few counts were recorded for this clone. The chain links TRBV6-5 to TRBJ1-1; D perhaps matches TRBD1 (5 bases). Per the germline V gene, CDR1 is MNHEY and CDR2 is SVGAGI. V lost 7 bases and J lost 6, with 15 bases in between. This CDR3 contains 13 residues. This chain's CDR3 is CASNRGPGPEAFF. CDR3 nucleotide sequence: TGTGCCAGCAATCGTGGGCCAGGGCCTGAAGCTTTCTTT.

The rearrangement links TRBV12-5 to TRBJ2-3; the D gene could be TRBD1 or TRBD2 (5 bases each). CDR3 length: 14 residues. From germline, CDR1 is LGHNT and CDR2 FRNRAP. Trimming pared 6 bases from V and 1 base from J, leaving 11 bases between. CDR3 region: CASGRGARTDTQYF. CDR3 DNA: TGTGCTAGTGGACGAGGGGCGCGCACAGATACGCAGTATTTT.

The rearrangement links TRBV9 to TRBJ2-6; tentatively, D is TRBD1 (5 bases). This CDR3 is 18 amino acids long. Germline V gives CDR1 SGDLS, CDR2 YYNGEE. V lost 4 bases and J 0 bases, leaving 17 bases between the germline ends. In nucleotides, the CDR3 is TGTGCCAGCAGCCGGCGTGACTCAGGGTACTCTGGGGCCAACGTCCTGACTTTC. Protein sequence: CASSRRDSGYSGANVLTF.

The chain recombines TRBV6-5 with TRBJ2-2, with TRBD2 identical over 7 bases. The ends lost 6 bases at V and 5 bases at J; junction bases unmatched: 3. Looked up from germline, CDR1 is MNHEY and CDR2 is SVGAGI. This CDR3 is built from 13 residues. CDR3 sequence: CASSPRGTGELFF. Here the CDR3 DNA reads TGTGCCAGCAGCCCGCGGGGGACCGGGGAGCTGTTTTTT.

Only one count was recorded for this clone. The rearrangement links TRBV12-3 or TRBV12-4 to TRBJ2-2, with D perhaps matching TRBD1 (6 bases). Trimming removed 6 bases at V and 4 bases at J, with 9 bases between. This CDR3 is 13 amino acids long. The CDR3 protein is CASRYRVTGELFF. Written as DNA, the CDR3 is TGTGCCAGCAGGTACAGGGTCACCGGGGAGCTGTTTTTT.

This sequence joins TRBV4-1 and TRBJ1-6; the D is unclear. Trimming removed 6 bases from V and 6 bases from J, with 12 bases in between. Germline V gives CDR1 MGHRA, CDR2 YSYEKL. This CDR3 region has 14 residues. CDR3 nucleotides: TGCGCCAGCAGGTGGGTCGGAACTAATTCACCCCTCCACTTT. It codes for CASRWVGTNSPLHF.

The J gene is TRBJ1-5, the V gene TRBV4-1; D might be TRBD1 (5 bases). Per germline, CDR1 MGHRA and CDR2 YSYEKL. V was trimmed by 4 bases and J by 0 bases, leaving 13 bases between them. CDR3 size: 16 residues. The chain's CDR3 is CASSPTGPPSNQPQHF. The DNA of the CDR3 is TGCGCCAGCAGCCCAACGGGACCCCCTAGCAATCAGCCCCAGCATTTT.

The CDR3 coding sequence is TGTGCCAGTAGTATTCCACTAGCGGGAGTTCTTAATGGAGATACGCAGTATTTT. It encodes CASSIPLAGVLNGDTQYF. The V call is TRBV19, the J call TRBJ2-3, with 11 bases identical to TRBD2. The ends lost 3 bases at V and 5 bases at J; junction bases unmatched: 13. The CDR3 sequence is 18 residues long. Germline CDR1 LNHDA, CDR2 SQIVND (reference sequence).

CDR3 in amino acids: CASSLGGPENEQYF. The CDR3 nucleotides are TGTGCCAGCAGCTTAGGAGGGCCGGAAAACGAGCAGTACTTC. The genes are TRBV7-2 and TRBJ2-7, with a possible D match to TRBD2 (5 bases). The CDR3 consists of 14 residues. V dropped 1 base and J dropped 5 bases, with 12 bases sitting between them. The V gene's germline CDR1 is SGHTA and CDR2 FQGNSA. Full variable domain (missing parts from reference TRBV7-2 and TRBJ2-7): GAGVSQSPSNKVTEKGKDVELRCDPISGHTALYWYRQSLGQGLEFLIYFQGNSAPDKSGLPSDRFSAERTGGSVSTLTIQRTQQEDSAVYLCASSLGGPENEQYFGPGTRLTVT.

This chain joins TRBV19 and TRBJ2-1, with TRBD1 as a possible D gene (6 bases). Per germline, CDR1 LNHDA and CDR2 SQIVND (reference sequence). This CDR3 is 13 amino acids long. Trimming stripped 5 bases from V and 10 bases from J, with 15 bases between. CDR3 coding DNA: TGTGCCAGTAGTCCGTCCAACAGGGTCGAGCAGTTCTTC. Protein: CASSPSNRVEQFF.

Turning to this clone: This CDR3 is also generated by other DNA sequences in the sample. The V call is TRBV30, the J call TRBJ1-6; 7 bases align to TRBD1. Germline CDR1 reads GTSNPN; CDR2 reads SVGIG (reference sequence). The CDR3 has 12 amino acids. Trimming at V came to 5 bases and at J to 7 bases, leaving 2 bases not matched to a gene. In DNA form, the CDR3 reads TGTGCCTGGGACAGGGCAAATTCACCCCTCCACTTT. It specifies CAWDRANSPLHF.

The chain has TRBV9 and TRBJ2-1; 11 bases are shared with TRBD2. Germline CDR1 reads SGDLS; CDR2 reads YYNGEE. The trim removed 4 bases at V and 10 bases at J, leaving 13 bases unmatched. CDR3 length: 16 amino acids. The CDR3 spells CASSPLTSGAPGEQFF. As DNA, the CDR3 is TGTGCCAGCAGCCCCTTGACTAGCGGGGCCCCGGGAGAGCAGTTCTTC.

About this clone: Additional DNA sequences in this sample encode the identical CDR3. The rearrangement links TRBV6-1 to TRBJ2-7; D uncertain. The germline V gene encodes CDR1 MNHNS and CDR2 SASEGT. The V end was cut by 2 bases, the J end by 3 bases, with 5 bases between. The CDR3 has 12 amino acids. CDR3: CASSEPGYEQYF. CDR3 nucleotides: TGTGCCAGCAGTGAACCGGGCTACGAGCAGTACTTC.

The chain carries TRBV6-1 and TRBJ1-5; D is unclear. V was cut by 3 bases and J by 3 bases, with 9 bases left in between. Per the germline V gene, CDR1 is MNHNS and CDR2 is SASEGT. This CDR3 is 14 amino acids long. The CDR3 DNA reads TGTGCCAGCAGTGAGAGGAGGAACAATCAGCCCCAGCATTTT. Amino acid sequence: CASSERRNNQPQHF.

This clone has just one count. The chain carries TRBV7-2 and TRBJ2-1; no clear D gene. The V gene's germline CDR1 is SGHTA and CDR2 FQGNSA. Trimming took off 7 bases at V and 7 bases at J, with 20 bases between the two ends. The CDR3 spans 15 residues. The CDR3 loop is CASNVRLTSRNEQFF. The CDR3 nucleotides read TGTGCCAGCAACGTCCGGCTAACGAGTAGGAATGAGCAGTTCTTC.

This chain joins TRBV7-2 and TRBJ2-7; TRBD1 or TRBD2 may be the D gene (7 bases each). Trimming removed 4 bases at V and 4 bases at J, with 17 bases between. Germline-derived CDR1 and CDR2 are SGHTA and FQGNSA. The CDR3 is made up of 15 amino acids. Here the CDR3 reads CASSSGGAGNYEQYF. CDR3 nucleotide sequence: TGTGCCAGCAGCTCAGGGGGGGCAGGTAATTACGAGCAGTACTTC. The full variable domain, in which reference TRBV7-2 and TRBJ2-7 provide the parts outside the CDR3, is GAGVSQSPSNKVTEKGKDVELRCDPISGHTALYWYRQSLGQGLEFLIYFQGNSAPDKSGLPSDRFSAERTGGSVSTLTIQRTQQEDSAVYLCASSSGGAGNYEQYFGPGTRLTVT.

This sequence joins TRBV27 and TRBJ2-7; 7 nucleotides agree with TRBD1. The V gene end was trimmed by 5 bases and the J gene end by 3 bases; junction bases not matched to a gene: 4. The CDR3 runs 13 residues. Germline CDR1 and CDR2: MNHEY and SMNVEV (reference sequence). CDR3 in amino acids: CASSRDRFYEQYF. The CDR3 DNA sequence: TGTGCCAGCAGTCGGGACAGATTCTACGAGCAGTACTTC.

This clone was observed once. This sequence joins TRBV3-1 (or the pseudogene TRBV3-2) and TRBJ1-1; no firm D call. The germline CDR1 and CDR2 sequences are LGHDT and YNNKEL (reference sequence). Deletions cut 0 bases from V and 5 bases from J, with 7 bases between. The CDR3 runs 13 residues. Written as DNA, the CDR3 is TGTGCCAGCAGCCAAGAAGCGCAAACTGAAGCTTTCTTT. It codes for CASSQEAQTEAFF.

The V call is TRBV2, the J call TRBJ2-1; D perhaps matches TRBD1 (6 bases). Germline assignment: CDR1 SNHLY and CDR2 FYNNEI. The CDR3 totals 12 residues. V dropped 6 bases and J dropped 12 bases, with 15 bases sitting between them. The CDR3 DNA reads TGTGCCAGCAGCCCGCCGGGACAACCGCAGTTCTTC. This gives the protein CASSPPGQPQFF. Variable domain in full (rest from reference TRBV2 and TRBJ2-1): EPEVTQTPSHQVTQMGQEVILRCVPISNHLYFYWYRQILGQKVEFLVSFYNNEISEKSEIFDDQFSVERPDGSNFTLKIRSTKLEDSAMYFCASSPPGQPQFFGPGTRLTVL.

Concerning this clone itself: At one end, the junction sequence differs from germline, possibly due to a read error. The CDR3 sequence is CASSDSQGDGANVLTF. The CDR3 DNA sequence: TGTGCCAGCAGTGACTCACAGGGGGATGGGGCCAACGTCCTGACTTTC. The chain couples TRBV6-2 or TRBV6-3 to TRBJ2-6; 8 bases match TRBD1. Per germline, CDR1 MNHEY and CDR2 SVGEGT. The CDR3 sequence is 16 residues long.

As regards this clone: Other DNA sequences of this sample code for an identical CDR3. This chain uses TRBV5-4 with TRBJ2-1, with D possibly called TRBD1 or TRBD2 (5 bases each). V shed 4 bases and J shed 2 bases, with 10 bases lying between them. Germline CDR1 and CDR2: SGHNT and YYREEE (reference sequence). This CDR3 is 14 amino acids long. In nucleotides, the CDR3 is TGTGCCAGCAGCCTCCGGGGACCCTACAATGAGCAGTTCTTC. It encodes CASSLRGPYNEQFF.

This chain connects TRBV19 to TRBJ2-5, with 7 positions matching TRBD1. CDR1 LNHDA and CDR2 SQIVND come from the germline V gene (reference sequence). This CDR3 has 13 residues. Trimming took 3 bases from V and 5 from J; bases not matched to a gene: 3. In nucleotides, the CDR3 is TGTGCCAGTAGTATGACAGGGCGGGAGACCCAGTACTTC. Translated, it gives CASSMTGRETQYF.

The genes are TRBV7-3 and TRBJ2-1, with 9 bases lining up with TRBD2. V lost 2 bases to trimming and J lost 5 bases; unmatched junction nucleotides: 4. The CDR3 totals 15 residues. CDR1 is SGHTA, CDR2 FQGTGA, per germline. CDR3 nucleotide sequence: TGTGCCAGCAGCTTAGCCAGCGGGAGGAACAATGAGCAGTTCTTC. Translation: CASSLASGRNNEQFF. The entire variable domain, with the rest obtained from reference TRBV7-3 and TRBJ2-1, is as follows: GAGVSQTPSNKVTEKGKYVELRCDPISGHTALYWYRQSLGQGPEFLIYFQGTGAADDSGLPNDRFFAVRPEGSVSTLKIQRTERGDSAVYLCASSLASGRNNEQFFGPGTRLTVL.